This T cell receptor (beta chain) comes out of a study of cytomegalovirus exposure and HLA in healthy donors. Study overall: A prior study identified 120 million or so unique TCR beta sequences from some 180 million T cells.

PCR employed 60 Vbeta and 13 Jbeta primers. Repertoires were generated with immunoSEQ multiplex PCR, while TCRdb's copy carries only in-frame clones and drops some. This sample carries about 160,000 clones, 65% to 80% of them seen once, and the ten largest clones take under 2.5%. This clone was picked up a small number of times. No antigen is known for it. General observations from the study: It was 150 to 200 TCR beta chains that were listed as cytomegalovirus-associated. A later analysis found most CMV-associated TCR beta chains apparently HLA-restricted. Analyses of presence/absence relied on an assumption of roughly uniform sequencing depth across donors.

This TCR came from a man between 35 and 55 years old in good health and CMV-seronegative. The sequenced sample was PBMCs.

The CDR3, as DNA: TGCGCCAGCAGGAAGACAGGAGAGGAGACCCAGTACTTC. It translates to CASRKTGEETQYF. The chain employs TRBV5-1 and TRBJ2-5; D possibly corresponds to TRBD1 (6 bases). Germline lookup yields CDR1 SGHRS and CDR2 YFSETQ. The CDR3 is 13 residues long. V gave up 5 bases and J gave up 5 bases, with 13 bases separating them.